This T cell receptor beta chain stems from a study of PD-L1 blockade in urothelial cancer. The repertoire was sequenced with immunoSEQ multiplex PCR; TCRdb's copy has only in-frame clones and lacks some. The sample has 28,000 or so clones; about 88% are singletons. The CDR3 has 14 residues. The trim removed 4 bases at V and 4 bases at J, leaving 3 bases unmatched. Per the germline V gene, CDR1 is LNHDA and CDR2 is SQIVND (reference sequence). This sample comprised PBMCs, obtained around atezolizumab (anti-PD-L1) treatment. This sequence was found in a man aged 55 to 69 with urothelial cancer. The rearrangement uses TRBV19 and TRBJ2-1; 8 bases are shared with TRBD1. The CDR3 sequence is CASSTRDRYNEQFF. CDR3 DNA sequence: TGTGCCAGTAGTACCCGGGACAGGTACAATGAGCAGTTCTTC.